Listed below are T cell receptor beta chains from one sample, sequenced in a study of T cells in tuberculosis. The method was immunoSEQ multiplex PCR; TCRdb's version includes in-frame clones alone and lacks a portion of them. Found here are some 31,000 clones, roughly 90% of them singletons; the top ten hold roughly 2.4%. Material for sequencing was PBMCs. The receptor set was obtained from a donor aged 10 to 29 with latent tuberculosis or without tuberculosis infection. Each CDR3 is given without its conserved first and last residue. The order of the fields is V gene, CDR3 protein.

V gene: TRBV4-3; CDR3 protein: ASSQKDSLNEKLF
V gene: TRBV7-6; CDR3 protein: ASSLGGDREIAGELF
V gene: TRBV19; CDR3 protein: ASRGRQGLNYGYT
V gene: TRBV27; CDR3 protein: ASSLSGDNTEAF
V gene: TRBV6-1; CDR3 protein: ASSEVGGALFT
V gene: TRBV7-2; CDR3 protein: ASSQQPNTEAF
V gene: TRBV5-1; CDR3 protein: ASSPVGGWMNNEQF
V gene: TRBV5-1; CDR3 protein: ASSLRGDQPQH
V gene: TRBV28; CDR3 protein: ASSTFRGTPLARGYT
V gene: TRBV19; CDR3 protein: ASSMGPGAGVGDTQY
V gene: TRBV7-9; CDR3 protein: ASSLLTVTDTQY
V gene: TRBV27; CDR3 protein: ASSGDGRSIEQY
V gene: TRBV5-1; CDR3 protein: ASRENSGANVLT
V gene: TRBV5-8; CDR3 protein: ASSWADVNEQF
V gene: TRBV7-8; CDR3 protein: ASSLVAEKLF
V gene: TRBV11-1; CDR3 protein: ASSIAGVPTEAF
V gene: TRBV7-8; CDR3 protein: ASSSDRGGSYEQY
V gene: TRBV27; CDR3 protein: ASSKDRVGYEQY
V gene: TRBV4-2; CDR3 protein: ASSPYLTRGRVDTQY
V gene: TRBV7-9; CDR3 protein: ASSSRDRSSYEQY
V gene: TRBV30; CDR3 protein: AWSWSSNQPQH
V gene: TRBV18; CDR3 protein: ASSPGDSYSPLH
V gene: TRBV5-6; CDR3 protein: ASSLAGGRINEQF
V gene: TRBV4-3; CDR3 protein: ASSQLGASGSDTDTQY
V gene: TRBV7-2; CDR3 protein: ASSFSRLADYGYT
V gene: TRBV28; CDR3 protein: ASRFPGQLVHEQY
V gene: TRBV9; CDR3 protein: ASSLSGTLGFNEQF
V gene: TRBV7-3; CDR3 protein: ASSLGSSGTAYEQY
V gene: TRBV5-1; CDR3 protein: ASSIDRVNEQF
V gene: TRBV9; CDR3 protein: ASSVSSGANVLT
V gene: TRBV4-2; CDR3 protein: ASSQRLAESTDTQY
V gene: TRBV19; CDR3 protein: ASSTIFGQGWNQPQH
V gene: TRBV6-1; CDR3 protein: ASSRDREVDEQY
V gene: TRBV5-4; CDR3 protein: ASTLGRQNTGELF
V gene: TRBV4-2; CDR3 protein: ASSPSGTAGTGELF
V gene: TRBV6-1; CDR3 protein: ASSEAVIEQF
V gene: TRBV11-2; CDR3 protein: ASSSRDSRNTGELF
V gene: TRBV30; CDR3 protein: AWIPLAAYEQY
V gene: TRBV19; CDR3 protein: ANLPSKETQY
V gene: TRBV7-9; CDR3 protein: ASSPRKGLASHTRTQY